These 7 T cell receptor beta chains share one sample of origin, sequenced in a study of cytomegalovirus exposure and HLA in healthy donors. PCR was performed using 60 Vbeta and 13 Jbeta primers. Using immunoSEQ multiplex PCR, the repertoire was profiled, and TCRdb retains in-frame clones only, with some absent. The sample lists 110,000 or so clones; under 80% were seen once. The sample comprised PBMCs. The receptors stem from a woman aged 45-65 years in good health and CMV-seropositive.

The gene calls are TRBV4-3 and TRBJ2-7, with 10 bases that match TRBD2. This CDR3 is built from 15 residues. Looked up from germline, CDR1 is LGHNA and CDR2 is YSLEER. With V trimmed by 4 bases and J by 3 bases, 6 bases remained unmatched. The CDR3 nucleotides read TGCGCCAGCAGCCCATACTGGACTAGCGGCTACGAGCAGTACTTC. It yields the protein CASSPYWTSGYEQYF.

This clone was observed once. The chain uses TRBV6-1 and TRBJ1-4, with D perhaps TRBD1 (6 bases). This CDR3 is built from 14 residues. The V and J ends lost 3 bases and 7 bases respectively, with 12 bases between them. Germline assignment: CDR1 MNHNS and CDR2 SASEGT. CDR3 region: CASSEGALTEKLFF. The CDR3 DNA reads TGTGCCAGCAGTGAGGGGGCGCTGACTGAAAAACTGTTTTTT.

The CDR3 sequence: CASSRRLGADTEAFF. DNA for the CDR3: TGTGCCAGCAGCCGACGTTTGGGGGCAGACACTGAAGCTTTCTTT. J is TRBJ1-1 and V is TRBV7-2, with D perhaps matching TRBD1 (6 bases). The CDR3 is 15 amino acids. Trimming pared 5 bases from V and 3 bases from J, leaving 16 bases between. Germline CDR1 and CDR2: SGHTA and FQGNSA.

The V gene is TRBV5-1, the J gene TRBJ2-7; 15 bases match TRBD2. CDR1 and CDR2 from the germline V gene are SGHRS and YFSETQ. J was trimmed by 5 bases and V by 4 bases; bases with no gene match: 7. This CDR3 is built from 16 residues. CDR3 bases: TGCGCCAGCAGCGGGGGACTAGCGGGAGGTGGGGACGAGCAGTACTTC. Protein sequence: CASSGGLAGGGDEQYF.

This chain uses TRBV4-1 with TRBJ1-1; TRBD1 matches at 8 bases. The CDR3 extends over 16 amino acids. Trimming removed 0 bases from V and 0 bases from J; junction bases left unmatched: 3. Germline assignment: CDR1 MGHRA and CDR2 YSYEKL. The CDR3 is CASSQETGAVNTEAFF. In DNA form, the CDR3 reads TGCGCCAGCAGCCAAGAGACAGGGGCCGTGAACACTGAAGCTTTCTTT.

The chain has TRBV14 and TRBJ2-1; D is possibly TRBD2 (6 bases). CDR3 length equals 19 residues. V lost 0 bases and J lost 7, with 25 bases in between. The germline gives CDR1 SGHDN, CDR2 FVKESK. Written as DNA, the CDR3 is TGTGCCAGCAGCCAAGAAGGTGTGGTGAGCGGGCTAGTTAGAAATGAGCAGTTCTTC. It yields the protein CASSQEGVVSGLVRNEQFF.

The V gene is TRBV10-1, the J gene TRBJ2-5, with D unclear. Trimming shortened V by 0 bases and J by 4 bases, and 15 bases separated the two germline ends. There are 16 residues in the CDR3. The germline CDR1 and CDR2 sequences are WNHNN and SYGVQD (reference sequence). The CDR3 region is CASSESWSTEGETQYF. The CDR3 bases are TGCGCCAGCAGTGAGTCCTGGTCTACAGAAGGAGAGACCCAGTACTTC.